These T cell receptor beta chains were read from a single sample in a study of T cell repertoires in cytomegalovirus infection. TCRdb independently ran MiXCR on the reads; one entry per CDR3 protein. The sample holds fewer than 250,000 distinct CDR3 sequences, roughly 22% seen once. The sample was CD8+ T cells from PBMCs. The receptors shown here come from a human donor in good health (CMV status not recorded). Some clones in this sample may be carry-over from other donors' samples. CDR3s include the opening cysteine and the closing phenylalanine or tryptophan. A D gene is named only where the DNA matches it firmly. Clone size is not always given. Where it is, it says once, few, many or a class for expanded clones.

v_gene,d_gene,abundance,j_gene,CDR3aa,CDR3nt
TRBV28,TRBD2,NA,TRBJ2-2,CASSLLGGSGELFF,TGTGCCAGCAGTCTCCTCGGGGGGTCCGGGGAGCTGTTTTTT
TRBV5-1,TRBD1,few,TRBJ1-1,CASSLRDRGQVMNTEAFF,TGCGCCAGCAGCTTGAGGGACAGGGGGCAAGTCATGAACACTGAAGCTTTCTTT
TRBV20-1,TRBD1,NA,TRBJ1-1,CSATWTGTEAFF,TGCAGTGCTACTTGGACAGGCACTGAAGCTTTCTTT
TRBV28,NA,few,TRBJ1-3,CASSLLAGPTGNTIYF,TGTGCCAGCAGTTTATTAGCCGGGCCAACTGGAAACACCATATATTTT
TRBV27,TRBD2,few,TRBJ2-7,CASSYPSGGEQYF,TGTGCCAGCAGCTATCCCTCGGGGGGGGAGCAGTACTTC
TRBV7-3,TRBD2,NA,TRBJ2-1,CASSLLGGGIRNEQFF,TGTGCCAGCAGCTTACTTGGGGGGGGGATCAGGAATGAGCAGTTCTTC
TRBV2,NA,few,TRBJ2-3,CASSGGTGTDTQYF,TGTGCCAGCAGTGGAGGAACTGGCACAGATACGCAGTATTTT
TRBV2,NA,NA,TRBJ1-5,CASSEKGNQPQHF,TGTGCCAGCAGTGAAAAGGGCAATCAGCCCCAGCATTTT
TRBV2,NA,NA,TRBJ2-1,CASSWGEQFF,TGTGCCAGCAGTTGGGGTGAGCAGTTCTTC
TRBV7-9,TRBD2,few,TRBJ2-3,CASSSPTPTSGGTDTQYF,TGTGCCAGCAGCTCGCCGACACCTACTAGCGGCGGGACAGATACGCAGTATTTT
TRBV4-1,NA,NA,TRBJ2-1,CASSRPTGYNEQFF,TGCGCCAGCAGCCGACCGACAGGATACAATGAGCAGTTCTTC
TRBV10-3,TRBD2,NA,TRBJ2-5,CAISDPSSGGRQETQYF,TGTGCCATCAGCGACCCGTCTAGCGGGGGGAGGCAAGAGACCCAGTACTTC
TRBV7-6,TRBD1,few,TRBJ2-3,CASSPVTGALTDTQYF,TGTGCCAGCAGCCCAGTGACAGGGGCCCTCACAGATACGCAGTATTTT
TRBV7-9,NA,once,TRBJ2-1,CASNLAVGSYNEQFF,TGTGCCAGCAACTTAGCGGTCGGCTCCTACAATGAGCAGTTCTTC
TRBV7-9,TRBD1,few,TRBJ1-2,CASSLDGQGAWYGYTF,TGTGCCAGCAGCTTAGACGGGCAGGGGGCATGGTATGGCTACACCTTC
TRBV5-4,NA,NA,TRBJ2-1,CASSAATYNEQFF,TGTGCCAGCAGCGCAGCGACCTACAATGAGCAGTTCTTC
TRBV27,NA,few,TRBJ1-5,CASSLYPNPFGNQPQHF,TGTGCCAGCAGTTTATACCCCAATCCTTTTGGCAATCAGCCCCAGCATTTT
TRBV6-5,TRBD1,few,TRBJ2-1,CATGQGGPTYNEQFF,TGTGCCACAGGACAGGGGGGCCCCACCTACAATGAGCAGTTCTTC
TRBV2,NA,many,TRBJ2-1,CASIRQILSYNEQFF,TGTGCCAGCATTAGACAGATTCTCTCCTACAATGAGCAGTTCTTC
TRBV5-1,NA,NA,TRBJ2-7,CASSLGREYEQYF,TGCGCCAGCAGCTTGGGCAGGGAATACGAGCAGTACTTC
TRBV11-2,TRBD1,NA,TRBJ1-1,CASSRQGNTEAFF,TGTGCCAGCAGCCGACAGGGGAACACTGAAGCTTTCTTT
TRBV9,TRBD1,NA,TRBJ2-7,CASSDPRDRDTDYEQYF,TGTGCCAGCAGCGACCCCCGGGACAGGGACACAGACTACGAGCAGTACTTC
TRBV7-9,TRBD1,many,TRBJ2-1,CASSQPRDRPVDEQFF,TGTGCCAGCAGCCAGCCCCGGGACAGGCCCGTTGATGAGCAGTTCTTC
TRBV20-1,TRBD1,NA,TRBJ2-2,CSARTGNTGELFF,TGCAGTGCCCGGACAGGGAACACCGGGGAGCTGTTTTTT
TRBV15,NA,NA,TRBJ1-3,CATSRDFGVGNTIYF,TGTGCCACCAGCAGAGATTTTGGGGTTGGAAACACCATATATTTT
TRBV19,NA,few,TRBJ1-1,CASSIGVSEAFF,TGTGCCAGTAGTATAGGGGTCAGCGAAGCTTTCTTT
TRBV6-6,TRBD1,few,TRBJ1-2,CASRRQGGYGYTF,TGTGCCAGCAGGCGACAGGGGGGGTATGGCTACACCTTC
TRBV28,NA,NA,TRBJ1-5,CASSPERYNKPQHF,TGTGCCAGCAGTCCGGAAAGGTACAATAAGCCCCAGCATTTT
TRBV20-1,NA,NA,TRBJ1-1,CSARDRQANTEAFF,TGCAGTGCTAGAGATAGACAGGCGAACACTGAAGCTTTCTTT
TRBV28,NA,many,TRBJ2-2,CASSLELLDTGELFF,TGTGCCAGCAGTTTGGAACTGCTCGACACCGGGGAGCTGTTTTTT
TRBV2,NA,few,TRBJ2-1,CASTLDTTEQFF,TGTGCCAGCACCCTAGATACTACTGAGCAGTTCTTC
TRBV6-6,NA,few,TRBJ2-5,CASSPDGGAGYQETQYF,TGTGCCAGCAGTCCCGATGGGGGGGCGGGTTACCAAGAGACCCAGTACTTC
TRBV7-2,TRBD2,many,TRBJ2-7,CASSPGLAGSYEQYF,TGTGCCAGCAGCCCAGGACTAGCGGGGTCCTACGAGCAGTACTTC
TRBV12-3/TRBV12-4,NA,NA,TRBJ1-5,CASSQGISNQPQHF,TGTGCCAGCAGTCAGGGGATTAGCAATCAGCCCCAGCATTTT
TRBV23-1,NA,NA,TRBJ1-1,CASSREGMDTEAFF,TGCGCCAGCAGTCGGGAAGGAATGGACACTGAAGCTTTCTTT